These 27 T cell receptor beta chains were all obtained from the same sample, sequenced in a study of shared clonotypes between healthy human individuals. Using immunoSEQ multiplex PCR, the repertoire was profiled, and TCRdb retains in-frame clones only, with some absent. This table has more than 400,000 clones, about 72% appearing once. The sequenced sample was PBMCs. The receptors come from a woman in her thirties or forties in good health. Some clones in this sample may be carry-over from other donors' samples.

This clone was found many times. The V gene is TRBV4-3, the J gene TRBJ1-1; the D gene is possibly TRBD1 (6 bases). The CDR3 consists of 13 residues. The ends were cut back, 4 bases at V and 4 bases at J, with 10 bases in the middle. The germline CDR1 and CDR2 sequences are LGHNA and YSLEER. As DNA, the CDR3 is TGCGCCAGCAGCCGAGGACAGAGCACTGAAGCTTTCTTT. The encoded protein is CASSRGQSTEAFF.

The rearrangement links TRBV27 to TRBJ2-1, with 8 bases matching TRBD2. CDR1 is MNHEY and CDR2 is SMNVEV in the germline V gene (reference sequence). Germline trimming cut 5 bases from V and 3 bases from J; bases unmatched to any gene: 9. The CDR3 covers 16 residues. The CDR3 protein is CASSAGAGGVYNEQFF. As DNA, the CDR3 is TGTGCCAGCAGTGCAGGGGCGGGAGGAGTCTACAATGAGCAGTTCTTC.

This clone was counted only a few times. Other DNA variants within this sample encode the same CDR3. The rearrangement links TRBV11-2 to TRBJ2-7; 8 positions match TRBD2. Germline values: CDR1 SGHAT, CDR2 FQNNGV. The CDR3 length is 14 residues. V gave up 3 bases and J gave up 4 bases; unmatched junction bases: 5. The DNA for the CDR3 is TGTGCCAGCAGCTTGGGGGGGACTAGTTACGAGCAGTACTTC. It translates to CASSLGGTSYEQYF.

This clone came up a few times. The chain has TRBV6-5 and TRBJ2-1; 7 bases agree with TRBD1. The CDR3 is 13 residues long. Germline CDR1 and CDR2: MNHEY and SVGAGI. J was trimmed by 8 bases and V by 9 bases; bases with no gene match: 10. CDR3 in DNA: TGTGCCAGTGGCAGGGGGAGTGGTGATGAGCAGTTCTTC. Translating it yields CASGRGSGDEQFF.

This chain connects TRBV5-1 to TRBJ2-2, with TRBD1 identical over 7 bases. The CDR3 extends over 15 amino acids. Looked up from germline, CDR1 is SGHRS and CDR2 is YFSETQ. Unmatched junction bases numbered 3, after V lost 0 bases and J lost 4 bases. The CDR3 nucleotides read TGCGCCAGCAGCTTGGCACAGGGGTCCACCGGGGAGCTGTTTTTT. Encoded protein: CASSLAQGSTGELFF.

The rearrangement links TRBV18 to TRBJ2-4, with a weak D call TRBD1 (5 bases). This CDR3 has 17 residues. V was trimmed by 5 bases and J by 1 base, leaving 18 bases between them. Germline CDR1 reads KGHSH; CDR2 reads LQKENI. The CDR3 bases are TGTGCCAGCTCAACCCTACTCGACAGTCGGGCCAAAAACATTCAGTACTTC. Protein: CASSTLLDSRAKNIQYF.

The rearrangement links TRBV27 to TRBJ2-5; D might be TRBD1 or TRBD2, each matching 6 bases. Germline CDR1 reads MNHEY; CDR2 reads SMNVEV (reference sequence). This CDR3 has 14 residues. V shed 1 base and J shed 5 bases, with 11 bases lying between them. The DNA of the CDR3 is TGTGCCAGCAGTTTATGGCGAGGGGGGGAGACCCAGTACTTC. The encoded protein is CASSLWRGGETQYF.

On this clone: A much larger clonotype is one base distant, so this may be a read error. V usage is TRBV30 and J usage is TRBJ2-5; 7 bases match TRBD2. There are 14 residues in the CDR3. Germline lookup yields CDR1 GTSNPN and CDR2 SVGIG (reference sequence). The ends lost 0 bases at V and 5 bases at J; junction bases unmatched: 6. DNA for the CDR3: TGTGCCTGGAGTGTACCGGGGGGAGCTGAGACCCAGTACTTC. Translating gives CAWSVPGGAETQYF.

V is TRBV5-1 and J is TRBJ2-1; 7 bases are shared with TRBD2. Germline-derived CDR1 and CDR2 are SGHRS and YFSETQ. The CDR3 is made up of 14 amino acids. The V and J ends lost 0 bases and 6 bases, in that order; junction bases with no gene match: 3. The CDR3 here is CASSLGGSPNEQFF. As DNA, the CDR3 is TGCGCCAGCAGCTTGGGCGGGAGTCCCAATGAGCAGTTCTTC.

This clone was recorded at least ten times. V gene TRBV19 combines with J gene TRBJ2-7; D may be TRBD2 (5 bases). V was shortened by 5 bases and J by 6 bases, with 20 bases between the two germline ends. Germline lookup yields CDR1 LNHDA and CDR2 SQIVND (reference sequence). The CDR3 extends over 15 amino acids. In DNA, the CDR3 is TGTGCCAGTAGTTTACCCCTAGCTCGGAGGAGCGAGCAGTACTTC. This translates into CASSLPLARRSEQYF.

The gene calls are TRBV11-2 and TRBJ2-6; 7 bases agree with TRBD1. V dropped 7 bases and J dropped 1; count of bases not matched to a gene: 10. This CDR3 region has 17 residues. Germline CDR1 reads SGHAT; CDR2 reads FQNNGV. The CDR3: CASTRQGDGSGANVLTF. The CDR3 region has the DNA TGTGCCAGCACCAGACAGGGTGACGGGTCTGGGGCCAACGTCCTGACTTTC.

The chain joins TRBV10-3 to TRBJ2-2; TRBD2 matches 8 bases. Germline CDR1 ENHRY, CDR2 SYGVKD. Trimming at V came to 6 bases and at J to 0 bases, leaving 0 bases not matched to a gene. This CDR3 contains 14 residues. The CDR3 is CAIRGLANTGELFF. DNA of the CDR3: TGTGCCATCAGGGGACTAGCGAACACCGGGGAGCTGTTTTTT.

V and J are TRBV4-1 and TRBJ1-5; D perhaps matches TRBD1 (5 bases). The germline CDR1 and CDR2 sequences are MGHRA and YSYEKL. The CDR3 length is 17 residues. Trimming pared 1 base from V and 0 bases from J, leaving 13 bases between. The CDR3 loop is CASSQVPGPYSNQPQHF. Written as DNA, the CDR3 is TGCGCCAGCAGCCAAGTTCCAGGGCCTTATAGCAATCAGCCCCAGCATTTT.

V is TRBV18 and J is TRBJ2-1; a weak D match, TRBD2 (6 bases). Germline V gene lookup returns CDR1 KGHSH and CDR2 LQKENI. Trimming took 3 bases from V and 7 from J, leaving 13 bases between them. CDR3 length: 14 amino acids. DNA of the CDR3: TGTGCCAGCTCACCGATAGCGGTCCAGAATGAGCAGTTCTTC. Its translation: CASSPIAVQNEQFF.

This clone was seen only once. This chain connects TRBV6-5 to TRBJ2-1; D is perhaps TRBD1 (6 bases). Germline V CDR1 and CDR2: MNHEY, SVGAGI. The V end lost 5 bases, the J end lost 13 bases, and 21 bases lay between the germline ends. The CDR3 has 14 residues. CDR3 amino acids: CASSPGTSLRGQFF. The CDR3 bases are TGTGCCAGCAGTCCCGGGACCTCCCTCAGGGGTCAGTTCTTC.

The CDR3 is CSVSAGVDQPQHF. CDR3 DNA: TGCAGCGTTTCAGCAGGGGTGGATCAGCCCCAGCATTTT. The rearrangement uses TRBV29-1 and TRBJ1-5; tentatively, D is TRBD1 (6 bases). Germline CDR1 and CDR2: SQVTM and ANQGSEA. The CDR3 covers 13 residues. V lost 5 bases and J 5 bases, leaving 13 bases between the germline ends.

Regarding this clone: Other DNA variants within this sample encode the same CDR3. J is TRBJ1-1 and V is TRBV6-5; no firm D call. Germline CDR1 is MNHEY and CDR2 is SVGAGI. This CDR3 is built from 13 residues. V lost 6 bases, J lost 1 base, and 9 bases lay in between. For the CDR3, the DNA is TGTGCCAGCAGCCCACCCCCGAACACTGAAGCTTTCTTT. Its protein product is CASSPPPNTEAFF.

The J gene is TRBJ2-7, the V gene TRBV28, with D possibly called TRBD1 or TRBD2 (5 bases each). Per germline, CDR1 MDHEN and CDR2 SYDVKM. The CDR3 is 15 residues long. V lost 7 bases to trimming and J lost 2 bases, with 18 bases between them. The DNA of the CDR3 is TGTGCCAGCATCAATAGGAACGAGGGGACCTACGAGCAGTACTTC. Translating gives CASINRNEGTYEQYF.

The CDR3 bases are TGTGCCAGCAGATCGACAGGGGGCTTCGGTGAAAAACTGTTTTTT. Translating gives CASRSTGGFGEKLFF. The chain carries TRBV2 and TRBJ1-4; 10 bases are a match to TRBD1. V was clipped by 6 bases and J by 7 bases; unmatched bases: 8. Germline-derived CDR1 and CDR2 are SNHLY and FYNNEI. The length of the CDR3 is 15 residues.

The rearrangement links TRBV27 to TRBJ2-1, with unresolved D. Germline V gene lookup returns CDR1 MNHEY and CDR2 SMNVEV (reference sequence). This CDR3 comprises 18 residues. With 4 bases removed from V and 2 bases from J, the gap between germline ends came to 21 bases. The CDR3 DNA sequence: TGTGCCAGCAGTTCCGCCCCCGCCTGGGAAATAGCCTACAATGAGCAGTTCTTC. Amino acid sequence: CASSSAPAWEIAYNEQFF.

The genes are TRBV19 and TRBJ2-3; no reliable D call. Trimming shortened V by 4 bases and J by 0 bases, and 8 bases separated the two germline ends. The CDR3 is 14 residues long. Looked up from germline, CDR1 is LNHDA and CDR2 is SQIVND (reference sequence). CDR3 DNA: TGTGCCAGTAGTAGTCGGTCTAGCACAGATACGCAGTATTTT. This encodes CASSSRSSTDTQYF.

The V call is TRBV9, the J call TRBJ1-2; 9 bases match TRBD1. Trimming removed 2 bases from V and 4 bases from J; junction bases left unmatched: 12. The CDR3 has 17 residues. Germline V gives CDR1 SGDLS, CDR2 YYNGEE. DNA of the CDR3: TGTGCCAGCAGCGTTCGGGACAGGGATCCAGGAAGCTATGGCTACACCTTC. Its protein is CASSVRDRDPGSYGYTF.

The rearrangement links TRBV7-3 to TRBJ2-7, with 11 bases fitting TRBD2. The CDR3 has 14 amino acids. V shed 5 bases and J 6 bases; nucleotides not matched to a gene: 6. CDR1 is SGHTA, CDR2 FQGTGA, per germline. Here the CDR3 DNA reads TGTGCCAGCAGCCCACTAGCGGGAGTAGGCGAGCAGTACTTC. This codes for CASSPLAGVGEQYF.

The rearrangement links TRBV4-1 to TRBJ2-6; TRBD1 agrees at 7 bases. Germline trimming cut 4 bases from V and 2 bases from J; bases unmatched to any gene: 5. Germline loops: CDR1 MGHRA, CDR2 YSYEKL. This CDR3 has 16 residues. Here the CDR3 DNA reads TGCGCCAGCAGCCTAGGACAGGCGACTGGGGCCAACGTCCTGACTTTC. Translating gives CASSLGQATGANVLTF.

This clone has just a few counts. The chain couples TRBV4-1 to TRBJ1-1; possibly TRBD1 for D (6 bases). The germline V gene encodes CDR1 MGHRA and CDR2 YSYEKL. The CDR3 has 13 residues. V gave up 7 bases and J gave up 5 bases, with 14 bases separating them. The CDR3 protein is CASTYREGTEAFF. The CDR3 coding sequence is TGCGCCAGCACGTACAGGGAGGGGACTGAAGCTTTCTTT.

This chain connects TRBV7-2 to TRBJ2-7; D not certain. The V end was cut by 3 bases, the J end by 7 bases, with 10 bases between. The germline gives CDR1 SGHTA, CDR2 FQGNSA. This CDR3 has 12 amino acids. CDR3: CASSFEVSEQYF. CDR3 sequence (DNA): TGTGCCAGCAGCTTTGAGGTCTCAGAGCAGTACTTC.

V and J are TRBV6-5 and TRBJ1-2, with D possibly matching TRBD1 (5 bases). The germline gives CDR1 MNHEY, CDR2 SVGAGI. Trimming pared 6 bases from V and 8 bases from J, leaving 19 bases between. CDR3 size: 14 residues. CDR3 coding DNA: TGTGCCAGCAGCCCTACCCAGGGTTCTCGGGGCTACACCTTC. Residues: CASSPTQGSRGYTF.